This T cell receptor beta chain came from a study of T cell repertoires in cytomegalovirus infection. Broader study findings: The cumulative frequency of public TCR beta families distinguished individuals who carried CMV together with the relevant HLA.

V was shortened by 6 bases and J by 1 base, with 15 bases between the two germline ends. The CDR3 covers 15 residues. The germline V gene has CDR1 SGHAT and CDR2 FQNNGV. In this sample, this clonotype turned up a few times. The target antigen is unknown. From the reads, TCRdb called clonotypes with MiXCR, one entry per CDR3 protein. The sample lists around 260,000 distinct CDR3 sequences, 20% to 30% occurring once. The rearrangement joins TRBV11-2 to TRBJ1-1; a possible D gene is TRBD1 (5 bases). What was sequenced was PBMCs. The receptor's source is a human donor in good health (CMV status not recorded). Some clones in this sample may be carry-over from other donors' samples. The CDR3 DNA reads TGTGCCAGCAGGCCGCCGGGACGGAAGAACACTGAAGCTTTCTTT. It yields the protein CASRPPGRKNTEAFF.